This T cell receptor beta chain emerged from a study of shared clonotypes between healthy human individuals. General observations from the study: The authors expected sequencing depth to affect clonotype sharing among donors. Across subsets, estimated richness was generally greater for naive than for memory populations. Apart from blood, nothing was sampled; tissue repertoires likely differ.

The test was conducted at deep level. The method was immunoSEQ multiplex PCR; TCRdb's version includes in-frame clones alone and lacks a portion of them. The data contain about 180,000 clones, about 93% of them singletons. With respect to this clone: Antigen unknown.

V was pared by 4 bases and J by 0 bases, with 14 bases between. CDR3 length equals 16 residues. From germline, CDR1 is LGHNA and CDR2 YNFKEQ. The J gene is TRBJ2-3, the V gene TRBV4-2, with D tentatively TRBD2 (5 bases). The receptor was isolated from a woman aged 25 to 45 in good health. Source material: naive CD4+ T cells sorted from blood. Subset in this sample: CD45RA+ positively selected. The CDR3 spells CASSPPSISSTDTQYF. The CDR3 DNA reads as TGTGCCAGCAGCCCTCCTAGCATCTCTAGCACAGATACGCAGTATTTT.